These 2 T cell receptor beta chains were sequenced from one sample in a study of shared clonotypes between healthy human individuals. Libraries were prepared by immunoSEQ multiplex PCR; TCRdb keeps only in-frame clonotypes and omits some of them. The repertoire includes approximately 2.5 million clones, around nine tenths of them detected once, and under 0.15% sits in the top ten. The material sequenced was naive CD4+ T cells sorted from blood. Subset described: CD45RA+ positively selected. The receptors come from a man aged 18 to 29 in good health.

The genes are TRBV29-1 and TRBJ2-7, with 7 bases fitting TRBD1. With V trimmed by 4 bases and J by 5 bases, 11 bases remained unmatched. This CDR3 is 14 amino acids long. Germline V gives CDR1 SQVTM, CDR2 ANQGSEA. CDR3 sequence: CSVVVRGIGDEQYF. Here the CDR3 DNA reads TGCAGCGTTGTGGTCAGGGGGATAGGTGACGAGCAGTACTTC.

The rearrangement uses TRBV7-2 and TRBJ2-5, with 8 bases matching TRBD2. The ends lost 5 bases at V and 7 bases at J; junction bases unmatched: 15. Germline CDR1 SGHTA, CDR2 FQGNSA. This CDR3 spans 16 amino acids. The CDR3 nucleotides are TGTGCCAGCAGCCCCCGGACTAGCAATCCCATCGGGACCCAGTACTTC. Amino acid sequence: CASSPRTSNPIGTQYF. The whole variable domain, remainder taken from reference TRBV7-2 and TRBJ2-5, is GAGVSQSPSNKVTEKGKDVELRCDPISGHTALYWYRQSLGQGLEFLIYFQGNSAPDKSGLPSDRFSAERTGGSVSTLTIQRTQQEDSAVYLCASSPRTSNPIGTQYFGPGTRLLVL.